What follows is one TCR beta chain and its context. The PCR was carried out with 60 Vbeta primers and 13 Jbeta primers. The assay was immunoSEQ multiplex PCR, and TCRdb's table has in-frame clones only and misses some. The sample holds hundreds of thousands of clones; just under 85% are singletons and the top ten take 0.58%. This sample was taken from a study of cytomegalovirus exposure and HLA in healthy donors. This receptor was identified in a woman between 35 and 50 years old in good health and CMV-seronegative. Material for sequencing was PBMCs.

CDR3 nucleotides: TGTGCCATCAGCGACACCCCCTACGAGCAGTACTTC. Translating it yields CAISDTPYEQYF. The rearrangement joins TRBV10-3 to TRBJ2-7; D is undetermined. Germline V gene sequence: CDR1 ENHRY, CDR2 SYGVKD. The V and J ends lost 6 bases and 2 bases respectively, with 8 bases between them. This CDR3 spans 12 amino acids.